The T cell receptor (beta chain) under discussion was sequenced for a study of blood T cell repertoires in COVID-19. Study-level information: Material from acute and convalescent COVID-19 was sourced from the United States, Italy and Spain.

TCRdb keeps only in-frame clones here, not all; method: immunoSEQ multiplex PCR. The sample records about 69,000 clones, roughly 79% being singletons. V lost 7 bases, J lost 1 base, and 7 bases stayed unmatched. The CDR3 sequence is 14 residues long. Germline CDR1 is SGHRS and CDR2 is YFSETQ. Sequencing was performed on peripheral blood. The rearrangement uses TRBV5-1 and TRBJ2-7, with TRBD1 matching 8 bases. This TCR derives from a man between 60 and 75 years old with acute or convalescent COVID-19. CDR3: CASRTGISSYEQYF. CDR3 in DNA: TGCGCCAGCCGGACAGGGATCTCATCCTACGAGCAGTACTTC.